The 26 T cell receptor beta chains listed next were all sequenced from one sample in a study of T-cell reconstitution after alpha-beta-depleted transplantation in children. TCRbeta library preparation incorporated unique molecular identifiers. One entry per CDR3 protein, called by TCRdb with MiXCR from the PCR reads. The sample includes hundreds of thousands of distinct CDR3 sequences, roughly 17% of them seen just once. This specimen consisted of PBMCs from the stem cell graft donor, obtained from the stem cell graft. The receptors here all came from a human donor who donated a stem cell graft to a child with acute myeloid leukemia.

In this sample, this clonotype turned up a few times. The CDR3 here is CASSLKVEGTEAFF. The CDR3 bases are TGTGCCAGCAGCTTAAAGGTCGAGGGCACTGAAGCTTTCTTT. The V and J genes are TRBV7-8 and TRBJ1-1; the D is unclear. Germline CDR1 is SGHVS and CDR2 is FQNEAQ. Trimming removed 2 bases at V and 4 bases at J, with 11 bases between. This CDR3 has 14 amino acids.

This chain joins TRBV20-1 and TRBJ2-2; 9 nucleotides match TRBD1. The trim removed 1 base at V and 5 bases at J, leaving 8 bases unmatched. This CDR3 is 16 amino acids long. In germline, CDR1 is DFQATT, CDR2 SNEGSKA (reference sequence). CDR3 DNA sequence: TGCAGTGCTAGAGTGGCGGGACAGGGCTGGACCGGGGAGCTGTTTTTT. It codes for CSARVAGQGWTGELFF.

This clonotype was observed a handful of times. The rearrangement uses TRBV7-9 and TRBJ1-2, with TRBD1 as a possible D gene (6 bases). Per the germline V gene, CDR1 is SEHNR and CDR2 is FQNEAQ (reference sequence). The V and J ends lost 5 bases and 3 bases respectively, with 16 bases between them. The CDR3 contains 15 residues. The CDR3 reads CASSNPGHPDYGYTF. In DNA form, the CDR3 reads TGTGCCAGCAGCAACCCGGGACATCCGGACTATGGCTACACCTTC.

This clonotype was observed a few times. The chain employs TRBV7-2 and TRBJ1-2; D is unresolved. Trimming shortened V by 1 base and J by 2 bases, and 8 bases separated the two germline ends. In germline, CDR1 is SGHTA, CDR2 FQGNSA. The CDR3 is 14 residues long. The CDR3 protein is CASSLEFSNYGYTF. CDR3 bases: TGTGCCAGCAGCTTAGAGTTCAGCAACTATGGCTACACCTTC.

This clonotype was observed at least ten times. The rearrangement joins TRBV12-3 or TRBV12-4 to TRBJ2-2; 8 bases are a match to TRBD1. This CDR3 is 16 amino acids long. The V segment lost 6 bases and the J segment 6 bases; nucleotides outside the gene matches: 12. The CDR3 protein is CASSPPGQGWAGELFF. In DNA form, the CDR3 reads TGTGCCAGCAGCCCGCCCGGACAGGGATGGGCCGGGGAGCTGTTTTTT.

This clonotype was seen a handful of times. The CDR3 protein is CSVGVSGVTGELFF. The CDR3 coding sequence is TGCAGCGTTGGGGTTAGCGGGGTCACCGGGGAGCTGTTTTTT. This chain links TRBV29-1 with TRBJ2-2; TRBD2 matches at 8 bases. J gave up 4 bases and V 4 bases, and 5 bases lay outside the gene matches. The V gene's germline CDR1 is SQVTM and CDR2 ANQGSEA. The CDR3 sequence is 14 residues long.

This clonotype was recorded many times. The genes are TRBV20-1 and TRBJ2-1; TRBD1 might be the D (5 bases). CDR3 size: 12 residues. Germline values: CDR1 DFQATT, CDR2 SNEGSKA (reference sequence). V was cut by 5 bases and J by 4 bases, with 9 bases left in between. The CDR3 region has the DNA TGCAGTGCTTACCAGGGTTACAATGAGCAGTTCTTC. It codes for CSAYQGYNEQFF.

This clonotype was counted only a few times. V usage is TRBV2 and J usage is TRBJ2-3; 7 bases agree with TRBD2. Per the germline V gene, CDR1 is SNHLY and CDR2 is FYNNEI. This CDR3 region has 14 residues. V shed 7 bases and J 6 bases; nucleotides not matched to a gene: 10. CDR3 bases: TGTGCCAGCATTAGGGACTACTCAGGGGATACGCAGTATTTT. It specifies CASIRDYSGDTQYF.

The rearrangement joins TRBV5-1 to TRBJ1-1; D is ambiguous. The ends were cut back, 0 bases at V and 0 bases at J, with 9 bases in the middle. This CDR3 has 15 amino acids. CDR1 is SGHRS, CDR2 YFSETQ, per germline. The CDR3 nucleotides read TGCGCCAGCAGCTTGGACGGAACAATGAACACTGAAGCTTTCTTT. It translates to CASSLDGTMNTEAFF.

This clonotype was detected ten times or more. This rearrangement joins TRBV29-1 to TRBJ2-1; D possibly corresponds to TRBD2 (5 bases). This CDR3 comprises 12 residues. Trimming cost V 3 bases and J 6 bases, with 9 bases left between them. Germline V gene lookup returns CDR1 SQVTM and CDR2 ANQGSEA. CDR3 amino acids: CSVEGRGNEQFF. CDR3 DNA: TGCAGCGTTGAGGGCCGGGGCAATGAGCAGTTCTTC.

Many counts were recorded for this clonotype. CDR3 loop: CSARDTGGDYNEQFF. The CDR3 nucleotides are TGCAGTGCTAGAGATACAGGGGGGGATTACAATGAGCAGTTCTTC. The J gene is TRBJ2-1, the V gene TRBV20-1; a weak D match, TRBD1 (8 bases). The CDR3 contains 15 residues. The germline V and J ends were trimmed by 0 bases and 4 bases, with 13 bases remaining between them. Germline lookup yields CDR1 DFQATT and CDR2 SNEGSKA (reference sequence).

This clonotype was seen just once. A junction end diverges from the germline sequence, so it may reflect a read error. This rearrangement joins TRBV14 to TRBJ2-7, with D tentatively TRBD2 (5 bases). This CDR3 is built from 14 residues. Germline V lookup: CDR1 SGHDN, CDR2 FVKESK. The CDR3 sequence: CASSLLTRGSPRNF. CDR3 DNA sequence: TGTGCCAGCAGCCTCCTAACGAGAGGGAGCCCGCGGAACTTC. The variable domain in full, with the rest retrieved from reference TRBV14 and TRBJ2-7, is EAGVTQFPSHSVIEKGQTVTLRCDPISGHDNLYWYRRVMGKEIKFLLHFVKESKQDESGMPNNRFLAERTGGTYSTLKVQPAELEDSGVYFCASSLLTRGSPRNFGPGTRLTVT.

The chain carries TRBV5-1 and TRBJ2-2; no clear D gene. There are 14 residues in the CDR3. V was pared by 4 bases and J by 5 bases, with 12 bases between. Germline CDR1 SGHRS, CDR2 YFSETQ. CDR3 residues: CASSPDPATGELFF. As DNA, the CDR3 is TGCGCCAGCAGCCCCGACCCCGCGACCGGGGAGCTGTTTTTT.

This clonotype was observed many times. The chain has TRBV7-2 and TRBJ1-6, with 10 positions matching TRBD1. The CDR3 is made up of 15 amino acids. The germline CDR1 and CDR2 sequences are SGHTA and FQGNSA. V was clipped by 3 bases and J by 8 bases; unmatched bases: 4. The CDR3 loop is CASSFRTGGYSPLHF. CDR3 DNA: TGTGCCAGCAGCTTTCGGACAGGGGGATATTCACCCCTCCACTTT.

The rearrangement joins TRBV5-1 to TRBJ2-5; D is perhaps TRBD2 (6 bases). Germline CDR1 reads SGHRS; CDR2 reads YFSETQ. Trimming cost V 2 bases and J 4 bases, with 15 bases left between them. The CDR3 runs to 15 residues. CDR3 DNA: TGCGCCAGCAGCTTCGTCTCGGGGGACGGAGAGACCCAGTACTTC. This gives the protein CASSFVSGDGETQYF.

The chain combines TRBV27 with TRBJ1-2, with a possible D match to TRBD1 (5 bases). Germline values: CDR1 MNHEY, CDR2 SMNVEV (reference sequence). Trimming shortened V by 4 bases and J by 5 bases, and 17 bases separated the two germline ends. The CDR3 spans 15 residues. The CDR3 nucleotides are TGTGCCAGCAGTTCGCGACAGCGACGTCGGTATGGCTACACCTTC. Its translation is CASSSRQRRRYGYTF.

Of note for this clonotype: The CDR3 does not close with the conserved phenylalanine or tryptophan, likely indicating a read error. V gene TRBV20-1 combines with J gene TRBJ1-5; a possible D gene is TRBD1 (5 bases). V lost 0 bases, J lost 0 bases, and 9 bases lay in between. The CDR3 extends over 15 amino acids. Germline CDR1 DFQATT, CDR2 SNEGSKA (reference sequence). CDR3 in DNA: TGCAGTGCTAGAGATCGGGGGAGTAGCAATCAGCCCCAGCATGTT. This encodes CSARDRGSSNQPQHV.

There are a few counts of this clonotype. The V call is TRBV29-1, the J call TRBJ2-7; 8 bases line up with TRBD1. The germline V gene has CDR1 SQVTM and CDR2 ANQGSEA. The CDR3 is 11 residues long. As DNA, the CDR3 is TGCAGCGAAGGACAGGGAGGACGCCGGCACGTC. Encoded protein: CSEGQGGRRHV.

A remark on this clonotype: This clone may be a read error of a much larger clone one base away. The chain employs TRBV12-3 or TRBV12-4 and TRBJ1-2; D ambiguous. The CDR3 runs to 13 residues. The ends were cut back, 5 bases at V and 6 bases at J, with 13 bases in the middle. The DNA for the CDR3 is TGTGCCAGCAGTCCGGGGATAGCTCATGGCTACACCTTC. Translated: CASSPGIAHGYTF.

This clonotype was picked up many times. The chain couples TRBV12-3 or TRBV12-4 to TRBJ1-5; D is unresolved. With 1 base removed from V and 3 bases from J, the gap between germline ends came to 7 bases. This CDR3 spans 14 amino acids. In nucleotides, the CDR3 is TGTGCCAGCAGTTTAGGAGGGATCAATCAGCCCCAGCATTTT. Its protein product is CASSLGGINQPQHF.

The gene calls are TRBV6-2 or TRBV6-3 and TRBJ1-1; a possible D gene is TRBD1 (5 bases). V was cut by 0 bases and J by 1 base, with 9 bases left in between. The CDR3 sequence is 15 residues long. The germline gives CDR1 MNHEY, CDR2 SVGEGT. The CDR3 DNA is TGTGCCAGCAGTTACTCAAAGGGGCCGAACACTGAAGCTTTCTTT. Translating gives CASSYSKGPNTEAFF.

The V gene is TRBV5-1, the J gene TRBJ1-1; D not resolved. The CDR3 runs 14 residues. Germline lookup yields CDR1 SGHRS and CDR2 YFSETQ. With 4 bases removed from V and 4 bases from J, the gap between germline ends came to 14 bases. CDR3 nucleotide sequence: TGCGCCAGCAGCCCCGTCCGGACGTCCACTGAAGCTTTCTTT. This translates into CASSPVRTSTEAFF. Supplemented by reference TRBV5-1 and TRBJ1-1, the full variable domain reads KAGVTQTPRYLIKTRGQQVTLSCSPISGHRSVSWYQQTPGQGLQFLFEYFSETQRNKGNFPGRFSGRQFSNSRSEMNVSTLELGDSALYLCASSPVRTSTEAFFGQGTRLTVV.

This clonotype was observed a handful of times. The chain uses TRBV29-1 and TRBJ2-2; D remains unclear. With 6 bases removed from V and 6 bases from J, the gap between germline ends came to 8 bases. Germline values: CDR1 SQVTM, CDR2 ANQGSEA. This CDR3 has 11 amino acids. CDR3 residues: CSVKYSGELFF. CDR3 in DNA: TGCAGCGTGAAATATTCCGGGGAGCTGTTTTTT.

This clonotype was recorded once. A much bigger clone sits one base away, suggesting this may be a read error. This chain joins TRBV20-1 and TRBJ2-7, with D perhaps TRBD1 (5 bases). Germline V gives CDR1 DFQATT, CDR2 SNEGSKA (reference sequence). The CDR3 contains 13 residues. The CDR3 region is CSATADSSYELYF. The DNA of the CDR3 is TGCAGTGCTACGGCCGACAGCTCCTACGAGCTGTACTTC.

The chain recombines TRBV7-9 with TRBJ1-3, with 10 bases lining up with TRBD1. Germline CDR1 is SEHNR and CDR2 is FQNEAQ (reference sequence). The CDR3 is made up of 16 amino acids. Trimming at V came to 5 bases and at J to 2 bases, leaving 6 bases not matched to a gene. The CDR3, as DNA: TGTGCCAGCAGCCTAACCGGGACAGGGGCTGGAAACACCATATATTTT. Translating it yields CASSLTGTGAGNTIYF.

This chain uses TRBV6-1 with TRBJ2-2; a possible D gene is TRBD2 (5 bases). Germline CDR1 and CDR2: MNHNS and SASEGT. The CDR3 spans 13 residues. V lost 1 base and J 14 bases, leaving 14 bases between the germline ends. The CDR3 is CASSEVGRYGLFF. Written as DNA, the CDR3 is TGTGCCAGCAGTGAAGTTGGGAGATACGGCCTGTTTTTT.